One sample yielded the 32 T cell receptor beta chains listed below, sequenced in a study of TIL therapy for anti-PD-1-resistant metastatic lung cancer. Time point defined: pre-treatment sample, taken before nivolumab and TIL therapy. This was the immunoSEQ v3 assay. Sequencing was performed with immunoSEQ multiplex PCR; in TCRdb, only in-frame clones are kept and a portion is missing. The repertoire holds some 37,000 clones, more than 60% seen once, with under 7% in the top ten. Sample: blood, taken at baseline. The receptors here all came from a person aged 25-80 years with non-small cell lung cancer.

This clone came up a few times. This chain uses TRBV28 with TRBJ1-5, with D perhaps TRBD1 (5 bases). Germline V lookup: CDR1 MDHEN, CDR2 SYDVKM. The V end was cut by 6 bases, the J end by 1 base, with 10 bases between. The CDR3 consists of 14 residues. The CDR3 loop is CASRPNRSNQPQHF. CDR3 bases: TGTGCCAGCAGACCGAACAGGAGCAATCAGCCCCAGCATTTT.

The chain employs TRBV7-2 and TRBJ2-7; 7 positions match TRBD1. V lost 3 bases, J lost 5 bases, and 13 bases stayed unmatched. This CDR3 has 16 amino acids. Germline CDR1 SGHTA, CDR2 FQGNSA. The CDR3 protein is CASSFPETGIRNEQYF. CDR3 DNA: TGTGCCAGCAGCTTTCCAGAGACAGGGATAAGGAACGAGCAGTACTTC.

This clone was detected once. The chain uses TRBV6-4 and TRBJ2-1, with D possibly being TRBD1 (8 bases). Per the germline V gene, CDR1 is MRHNA and CDR2 is SNTAGT. This CDR3 spans 15 amino acids. With 6 bases removed from V and 7 bases from J, the gap between germline ends came to 19 bases. CDR3 loop: CASRTGAPGRNEQFF. DNA of the CDR3: TGTGCCAGCAGGACAGGGGCGCCCGGGAGGAATGAGCAGTTCTTC.

The V and J genes are TRBV5-1 and TRBJ1-2, with D hard to call. The germline gives CDR1 SGHRS, CDR2 YFSETQ. Trimming left V 4 bases short and J 2 bases short, with 12 bases between. This CDR3 contains 14 residues. DNA for the CDR3: TGCGCCAGCAGCCAGAACGGGATGAACTATGGCTACACCTTC. Protein: CASSQNGMNYGYTF.

This chain connects TRBV19 to TRBJ2-3; 16 positions agree with TRBD2. The J segment lost 2 bases and the V segment lost 6 bases, leaving 8 bases of the junction unmatched. The CDR3 is 18 residues long. The germline V gene has CDR1 LNHDA and CDR2 SQIVND (reference sequence). The CDR3, as DNA: TGTGCCAGTAGCCCGGGACTAGCGGGGGGGCTCTACACAGATACGCAGTATTTT. As protein: CASSPGLAGGLYTDTQYF. Drawing the rest from reference TRBV19 and TRBJ2-3, the complete variable domain is DGGITQSPKYLFRKEGQNVTLSCEQNLNHDAMYWYRQDPGQGLRLIYYSQIVNDFQKGDIAEGYSVSREKKESFPLTVTSAQKNPTAFYLCASSPGLAGGLYTDTQYFGPGTRLTVL.

V and J are TRBV6-6 and TRBJ2-5; 8 bases are a match to TRBD1. V was clipped by 7 bases and J by 1 base; unmatched bases: 5. The CDR3 spans 14 residues. Per the germline V gene, CDR1 is MNHNY and CDR2 is SVGAGI (reference sequence). CDR3 sequence reads: CASTLTGAQETQYF. CDR3 coding DNA: TGTGCCAGCACTCTGACAGGGGCCCAAGAGACCCAGTACTTC.

The J gene is TRBJ2-5, the V gene TRBV5-1, with D tentatively TRBD2 (6 bases). Trimming shortened V by 4 bases and J by 4 bases, and 17 bases separated the two germline ends. Germline V gene sequence: CDR1 SGHRS, CDR2 YFSETQ. There are 15 residues in the CDR3. The CDR3 sequence is CASSPVEGLAETQYF. The CDR3 DNA reads as TGCGCCAGCAGCCCGGTAGAGGGACTTGCAGAGACCCAGTACTTC.

The chain is built from TRBV7-2 and TRBJ1-5, with 12 bases lining up with TRBD1. In germline, CDR1 is SGHTA, CDR2 FQGNSA. This CDR3 contains 15 residues. V shed 5 bases, J shed 7 bases, and the junction held 6 bases outside the gene matches. This CDR3 reads CASSLGQGARQPQHF. The CDR3 coding sequence is TGTGCCAGCAGCCTGGGACAGGGGGCGAGACAGCCCCAGCATTTT. The full variable domain, rest sourced from reference TRBV7-2 and TRBJ1-5, is GAGVSQSPSNKVTEKGKDVELRCDPISGHTALYWYRQSLGQGLEFLIYFQGNSAPDKSGLPSDRFSAERTGGSVSTLTIQRTQQEDSAVYLCASSLGQGARQPQHFGDGTRLSIL.

The count of this clone is one. The chain combines TRBV5-5 with TRBJ1-1; unclear D gene. Germline assignment: CDR1 SGHKS and CDR2 YYEKEE (reference sequence). Deletions cut 4 bases from V and 1 base from J, with 11 bases between. CDR3 size: 14 residues. CDR3 DNA: TGTGCCAGCAGCCAAGAGAATTGGAACACTGAAGCTTTCTTT. Translating it yields CASSQENWNTEAFF.

The chain couples TRBV30 to TRBJ2-1; TRBD2 matches 9 bases. CDR1 and CDR2 from the germline V gene are GTSNPN and SVGIG (reference sequence). Germline trimming cut 3 bases from V and 1 base from J; bases unmatched to any gene: 16. This CDR3 has 19 amino acids. CDR3 DNA sequence: TGTGCCTGGAGCTTTATTTTAAGTCTAGCGGGGAGATCCTACAATGAGCAGTTCTTC. This translates into CAWSFILSLAGRSYNEQFF.

CDR3 sequence (DNA): TGTGCCAGCAGCCCCGGGACCGCCCGTGAAGCTTTCTTT. It is translated as CASSPGTAREAFF. The chain combines TRBV28 with TRBJ1-1, with D perhaps matching TRBD1 (5 bases). V was clipped by 6 bases and J by 7 bases, with 15 bases between them. CDR3 length equals 13 residues. Germline CDR1 and CDR2: MDHEN and SYDVKM.

This clone was recorded a few times. The rearrangement links TRBV27 to TRBJ1-2, with D maybe TRBD1 (5 bases). Trimming left V 3 bases short and J 4 bases short, with 12 bases between. The CDR3 has 14 residues. In germline, CDR1 is MNHEY, CDR2 SMNVEV (reference sequence). The CDR3, as DNA: TGTGCCAGCAGTTTGAGGCAGGGATCCTATGGCTACACCTTC. This gives the protein CASSLRQGSYGYTF.

The chain joins TRBV4-2 to TRBJ1-5; TRBD1 matches at 8 bases. Germline lookup yields CDR1 LGHNA and CDR2 YNFKEQ. J gave up 4 bases and V 0 bases, and 5 bases lay outside the gene matches. This CDR3 has 16 residues. CDR3 DNA sequence: TGTGCCAGCAGCCAAGATCTAGGACAGGGTAATCAGCCCCAGCATTTT. As protein: CASSQDLGQGNQPQHF.

The sample holds a few counts of this clone. This chain links TRBV18 with TRBJ1-4, with a tentative D call TRBD1 (6 bases). Germline V lookup: CDR1 KGHSH, CDR2 LQKENI. V dropped 3 bases and J dropped 2 bases, with 13 bases sitting between them. This CDR3 spans 16 amino acids. The CDR3 protein is CASSPTQQGTNEKLFF. As DNA, the CDR3 is TGTGCCAGCTCACCTACGCAACAGGGCACTAATGAAAAACTGTTTTTT.

This clone appeared a few times. The chain recombines TRBV13 with TRBJ2-3, with D perhaps being TRBD1 or TRBD2 (5 bases each). CDR3 size: 15 residues. Germline V gene data show CDR1 as PRHDT and CDR2 as FYEKMQ (reference sequence). V was shortened by 5 bases and J by 0 bases, with 12 bases between the two germline ends. CDR3 in DNA: TGTGCCAGCAGCGCCCTGGGGGATAGCACAGATACGCAGTATTTT. Translation gives CASSALGDSTDTQYF.

The chain employs TRBV29-1 and TRBJ2-1; 8 bases line up with TRBD1. The CDR3 spans 13 residues. Germline assignment: CDR1 SQVTM and CDR2 ANQGSEA. V shed 6 bases, J shed 4 bases, and the junction held 5 bases outside the gene matches. The CDR3 DNA follows: TGCAGCGTCGCCGGGACAGGATACAATGAGCAGTTCTTC. Translated, it gives CSVAGTGYNEQFF.

The chain carries TRBV7-2 and TRBJ2-7; 9 nucleotides align to TRBD2. This CDR3 spans 14 amino acids. Looked up from germline, CDR1 is SGHTA and CDR2 is FQGNSA. V dropped 3 bases and J dropped 4; count of bases not matched to a gene: 4. The CDR3 sequence: CASSLGLATYEQYF. The DNA for the CDR3 is TGTGCCAGCAGCTTGGGACTAGCTACTTACGAGCAGTACTTC.

CDR3 sequence: CASRPRGFGETQYF. The CDR3 nucleotides read TGTGCCAGCCGCCCGAGGGGTTTCGGGGAGACCCAGTACTTC. The chain is built from TRBV28 and TRBJ2-5, with D perhaps assigned TRBD1 or TRBD2 (5 bases each). The germline CDR1 and CDR2 sequences are MDHEN and SYDVKM. This CDR3 has 14 residues. The V end was cut by 8 bases, the J end by 5 bases, with 18 bases between.

The chain employs TRBV2 and TRBJ2-1; 10 nucleotides agree with TRBD2. The CDR3 length is 14 residues. Germline CDR1 reads SNHLY; CDR2 reads FYNNEI. J gave up 2 bases and V 9 bases, and 4 bases lay outside the gene matches. CDR3: CASNLAGAYNEQFF. In nucleotides, the CDR3 is TGTGCCAGTAACCTAGCGGGAGCCTACAATGAGCAGTTCTTC.

This chain uses TRBV4-1 with TRBJ2-3; TRBD1 is a possible D gene (6 bases). Germline V gives CDR1 MGHRA, CDR2 YSYEKL. V was clipped by 6 bases and J by 6 bases, with 10 bases between them. This CDR3 contains 12 residues. CDR3 DNA sequence: TGCGCCAGCAGTTTGGGGGCGGATACGCAGTATTTT. The encoded protein is CASSLGADTQYF.

With respect to this clone: A junction boundary mismatches the germline segment, possibly from a read error. The V gene is TRBV5-1, the J gene TRBJ2-7; possible D gene TRBD2, 6 bases. This CDR3 has 13 residues. Germline assignment: CDR1 SGHRS and CDR2 YFSETQ. Here the CDR3 DNA reads TGCGTCAGCACCGTTACTGGAGGGTACGAGCAGTACTTC. This translates into CVSTVTGGYEQYF.

The chain uses TRBV5-1 and TRBJ2-3, with no clear D. Trimming removed 0 bases at V and 0 bases at J, with 8 bases between. From germline, CDR1 is SGHRS and CDR2 YFSETQ. This CDR3 has 15 amino acids. The DNA for the CDR3 is TGCGCCAGCAGCTTGGGAACAGTTAGCACAGATACGCAGTATTTT. Its translation: CASSLGTVSTDTQYF.

In this sample, this clone turned up a few times. The chain employs TRBV14 and TRBJ2-2; 9 bases agree with TRBD1. This CDR3 region has 14 residues. After removal of 3 bases from V and 9 bases from J, the junction contained 5 bases not matched to a gene. The germline V gene has CDR1 SGHDN and CDR2 FVKESK. CDR3 sequence reads: CASSQVDRGRELFF. CDR3 sequence (DNA): TGTGCCAGCAGCCAGGTGGACAGGGGCAGGGAGCTGTTTTTT.

This clone was seen more than once but under ten times. The genes are TRBV28 and TRBJ2-3; possibly TRBD1 for D (6 bases). CDR3 length: 14 residues. Trimming took off 6 bases at V and 1 base at J, with 11 bases between the two ends. The germline V gene encodes CDR1 MDHEN and CDR2 SYDVKM. CDR3: CASSLTGGTDTQYF. CDR3 bases: TGTGCCAGCAGCCTGACAGGAGGCACAGATACGCAGTATTTT.

The chain combines TRBV7-6 with TRBJ2-1; D may be TRBD2 (5 bases). CDR1 SGHVS and CDR2 FNYEAQ come from the germline V gene. V was pared by 1 base and J by 7 bases, with 11 bases between. The CDR3 length is 14 residues. The CDR3 coding sequence is TGTGCCAGCAGCTTAGAGTCGGGGTGGAATGAGCAGTTCTTC. Translating gives CASSLESGWNEQFF.

The chain is built from TRBV7-9 and TRBJ1-5; no clear D. The CDR3 is 15 residues long. The germline V gene encodes CDR1 SEHNR and CDR2 FQNEAQ (reference sequence). V was cut by 4 bases and J by 3 bases, with 13 bases left in between. The CDR3 nucleotides read TGTGCCAGCAGCTCCCTTGACGGGGTCAATCAGCCCCAGCATTTT. It codes for CASSSLDGVNQPQHF.

The genes are TRBV4-3 and TRBJ1-2; TRBD1 is a possible D gene (5 bases). This CDR3 is 13 amino acids long. Germline assignment: CDR1 LGHNA and CDR2 YSLEER. V shed 0 bases and J shed 7 bases, with 9 bases lying between them. The CDR3 DNA is TGCGCCAGCAGCCAAGACCGCAGGGCTGGCTACACCTTC. Protein sequence: CASSQDRRAGYTF.

V gene TRBV4-3 combines with J gene TRBJ2-7, with a tentative D call TRBD1 (6 bases). The CDR3 has 16 residues. The germline gives CDR1 LGHNA, CDR2 YSLEER. V lost 0 bases and J lost 0, with 12 bases in between. The CDR3 DNA reads as TGCGCCAGCAGCCAAGACCACGGACAGCGCTCCTACGAGCAGTACTTC. Protein product: CASSQDHGQRSYEQYF.

This chain joins TRBV2 and TRBJ1-5; TRBD1 aligns across 7 bases. J lost 4 bases, V lost 1 base, and 7 bases had no gene match. Germline values: CDR1 SNHLY, CDR2 FYNNEI. The CDR3 extends over 16 amino acids. CDR3 DNA: TGTGCCAGCAGTGAAGTAGGCAGGGGGTATAATCAGCCCCAGCATTTT. Its protein product is CASSEVGRGYNQPQHF.

On this clone: Compared with germline, one end of the junction differs, possibly owing to a read error. The V gene is TRBV27, the J gene TRBJ1-2; 8 bases align to TRBD1. The CDR3 is made up of 14 amino acids. Looked up from germline, CDR1 is MNHEY and CDR2 is SMNVEV (reference sequence). CDR3 protein: CAGSPRQGFSSYTF. DNA for the CDR3: TGTGCCGGCAGTCCTAGACAGGGGTTCTCGAGCTACACCTTC.

The J gene is TRBJ1-2, the V gene TRBV5-4; TRBD1 matches 12 bases. This CDR3 is built from 17 residues. Germline values: CDR1 SGHNT, CDR2 YYREEE (reference sequence). The V segment lost 5 bases and the J segment 4 bases; nucleotides outside the gene matches: 12. The CDR3 DNA reads as TGTGCCAGCAGTACCGGGACAGGGGGCCTTCTTTCCTATGGCTACACCTTC. Its protein is CASSTGTGGLLSYGYTF.

The chain is built from TRBV6-1 and TRBJ1-5; 7 nucleotides match TRBD1. The CDR3 has 13 amino acids. From germline, CDR1 is MNHNS and CDR2 SASEGT. The junction had 4 bases not matched to a gene; V was cut back by 3 bases and J by 8 bases. The CDR3 here is CASSEGTVEPQHF. CDR3 sequence (DNA): TGTGCCAGCAGTGAGGGGACAGTCGAGCCCCAGCATTTT.